Sequencing of this TCR beta chain was carried out in a study of shared clonotypes between healthy human individuals. Measured with immunoSEQ multiplex PCR; TCRdb has only the in-frame clones, and not every one. This table has over 2 million clones, 90% to 95% appearing once. V shed 1 base and J 6 bases; nucleotides not matched to a gene: 5. Germline V gives CDR1 SQVTM, CDR2 ANQGSEA. CDR3 size: 13 residues. Concerning this clone itself: Additional DNA sequences in this sample encode the identical CDR3.

The TCR sequence derives from a man between 18 and 29 years old in good health. The chain links TRBV29-1 to TRBJ2-7; 8 nucleotides agree with TRBD1. The sample comprised naive CD4+ T cells sorted from blood. Subset defined: CD45RA+ positively selected. The CDR3 is CSVEVGQGTEQYF. In DNA, the CDR3 is TGCAGCGTTGAAGTTGGACAGGGCACCGAGCAGTACTTC.